This T cell receptor beta chain comes out of a study of T cell repertoires in cytomegalovirus infection. Background on the study: CMV infection together with matching HLA type was indicated by public TCR beta signatures.

MiXCR was run by TCRdb on the reads, yielding one entry per CDR3 protein. The table includes 750,000 to 950,000 distinct CDR3 sequences, roughly 29% detected once. This clonotype was observed a few times. Its antigen is as yet unknown. Study-level points and caveats: Carriage of CMV together with the relevant HLA was identifiable through cumulative public TCR beta family frequency. Dominating the ex vivo response were HLA-C-restricted CMV-specific TCR beta clonotypes.

V was clipped by 7 bases and J by 0 bases, with 12 bases between them. The CDR3 is made up of 15 amino acids. From germline, CDR1 is SEHNR and CDR2 FQNEAQ (reference sequence). The sequenced sample was cultured CD8+ T cells from PBMCs, obtained from culture after CMV antigen stimulation. The chain has TRBV7-9 and TRBJ2-2, with no clear D. This TCR was recovered from a human donor in good health (CMV status not recorded). Some clones in this sample may be carry-over from other donors' samples. The CDR3 nucleotides are TGTGCCAGCATCGACTCCAACTCGAACACCGGGGAGCTGTTTTTT. It codes for CASIDSNSNTGELFF.